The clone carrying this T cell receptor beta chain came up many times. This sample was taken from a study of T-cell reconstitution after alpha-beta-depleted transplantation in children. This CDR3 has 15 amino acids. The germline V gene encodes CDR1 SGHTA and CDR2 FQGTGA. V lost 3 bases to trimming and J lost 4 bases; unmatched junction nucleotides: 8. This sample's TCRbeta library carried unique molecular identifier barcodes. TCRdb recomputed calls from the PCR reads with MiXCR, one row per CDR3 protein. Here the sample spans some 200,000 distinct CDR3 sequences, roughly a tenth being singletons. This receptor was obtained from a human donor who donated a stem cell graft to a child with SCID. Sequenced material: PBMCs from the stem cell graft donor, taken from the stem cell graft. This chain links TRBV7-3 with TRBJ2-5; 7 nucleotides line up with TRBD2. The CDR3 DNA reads TGTGCCAGCAGCTTGGGAGGGGTTGAGGGAGAGACCCAGTACTTC. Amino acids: CASSLGGVEGETQYF.